This entry is about one T cell receptor beta chain. This entry belongs to a study of blood T cell repertoires in COVID-19. Study summary: Sample material is recorded as cDNA or gDNA derived from T cells, B-cell-depleted T cells, or PBMCs.

The CDR3 sequence is 13 residues long. Germline V gene sequence: CDR1 KGHSH, CDR2 LQKENI. V trimming: 5 bases; J trimming: 14 bases; junction bases outside the gene matches: 8. Measured with immunoSEQ multiplex PCR; TCRdb has only the in-frame clones, and not every one. In the table there are around 51,000 clones, less than 95% of which are singletons. V and J are TRBV18 and TRBJ1-6; 8 bases agree with TRBD1. This receptor was taken from a man aged 65-85 years with acute or convalescent COVID-19. Sequencing was done on a sample of peripheral blood. CDR3 sequence (DNA): TGTGCCAGCTCAGGGGGACAGGATGAGTCCCTCCACTTT. It encodes CASSGGQDESLHF.